Shown below are 3 T cell receptor beta chains from a single sample sequenced in a study of technical replicates of blood from a few donors. Sequenced by immunoSEQ multiplex PCR; TCRdb stores in-frame clones only, minus some. The sample has 75,000 to 85,000 clones; approximately 96% are singletons. The sequenced material came from T cells isolated from PBMCs. These receptor sequences come from a human donor in good health.

The chain has TRBV11-2 and TRBJ2-5; 13 bases fit TRBD2. The CDR3 has 15 residues. Germline lookup yields CDR1 SGHAT and CDR2 FQNNGV. Trimming took 5 bases from V and 7 from J; bases not matched to a gene: 7. The CDR3 region is CASSRGTSGKGTQYF. The CDR3, as DNA: TGTGCCAGCAGCCGAGGGACTAGCGGGAAGGGGACCCAGTACTTC.

The chain is built from TRBV29-1 and TRBJ2-7; D not resolved. The CDR3 consists of 13 residues. CDR1 SQVTM and CDR2 ANQGSEA come from the germline V gene. The V end was cut by 0 bases, the J end by 1 base, with 7 bases between. In nucleotides, the CDR3 is TGCAGCGTTGAAGAGGGCCAGTCCTACGAGCAGTACTTC. It is translated as CSVEEGQSYEQYF.

The chain has TRBV2 and TRBJ2-2; TRBD1 matches at 7 bases. This CDR3 is 13 amino acids long. Per germline, CDR1 SNHLY and CDR2 FYNNEI. The V segment lost 10 bases and the J segment 7 bases; nucleotides outside the gene matches: 9. Here the CDR3 reads CAIEGARIGELFF. The CDR3 DNA is TGTGCCATCGAGGGGGCGCGGATCGGGGAGCTGTTTTTT.